Sequencing of this T cell receptor beta chain was carried out in a study of CXCR3-negative and CXCR3-positive naive CD8 T cells. UMI-labeled TRB cDNA libraries were prepared by 5' RACE. From the 5' RACE reads, TCRdb lists one entry per CDR3 protein and no DNA. The sample has some 67,000 distinct CDR3 sequences. The germline CDR1 and CDR2 sequences are SEHNR and FQNEAQ (reference sequence). This CDR3 is 16 amino acids long. The chain carries TRBV7-9 and TRBJ1-1. The specimen sequenced was naive CXCR3- CD8+ T cells from blood. Subset given: CD45RO-CCR7+CD27+CD95- naive CD8+ T cells lacking CXCR3 (TNR3-). This clonotype was sampled from a human donor in good health. Some clones in this sample may be carry-over from other donors' samples. The CDR3 loop reads CASSLFGPAEDTEAFF.